This T cell receptor beta chain is from a study of T cell responses to AZD1222 COVID-19 vaccine. Study-level points and caveats: No repertoire was sampled before or during the peak T cell response, only after it.

A remark on this clone: Its antigen is as yet unknown.

Some clones are missing from TCRdb's copy, which holds only in-frame ones; the method was immunoSEQ multiplex PCR. The profile shows roughly 97,000 clones, around 89% of them singletons. Germline-derived CDR1 and CDR2 are LGHDT and YNNKEL (reference sequence). The CDR3 contains 16 residues. V shed 2 bases, J shed 6 bases, and the junction held 6 bases outside the gene matches. The sequences come from peripheral blood, collected on day 0 of AZD1222 vaccination. This chain links TRBV3-1 (or the pseudogene TRBV3-2) with TRBJ2-1; TRBD1 aligns across 11 bases. The origin of this receptor is an adult in good health. CDR3 nucleotide sequence: TGTGCCAGCAGCCAAATCGGACAGGGGGCGGGCAATGAGCAGTTCTTC. This sequence encodes CASSQIGQGAGNEQFF.